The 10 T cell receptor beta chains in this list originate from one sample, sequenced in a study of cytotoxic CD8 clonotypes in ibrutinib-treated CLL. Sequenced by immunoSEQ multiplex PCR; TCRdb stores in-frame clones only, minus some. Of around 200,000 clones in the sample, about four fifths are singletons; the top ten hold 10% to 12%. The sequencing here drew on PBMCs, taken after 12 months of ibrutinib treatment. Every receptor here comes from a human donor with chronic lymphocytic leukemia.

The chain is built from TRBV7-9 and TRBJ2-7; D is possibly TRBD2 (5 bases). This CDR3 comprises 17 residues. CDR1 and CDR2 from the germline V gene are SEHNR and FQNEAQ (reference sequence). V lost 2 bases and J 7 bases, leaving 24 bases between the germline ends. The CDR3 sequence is CASSLNPLPVDSWEQYF. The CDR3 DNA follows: TGTGCCAGCAGCTTAAACCCCCTCCCGGTGGACTCGTGGGAGCAGTACTTC.

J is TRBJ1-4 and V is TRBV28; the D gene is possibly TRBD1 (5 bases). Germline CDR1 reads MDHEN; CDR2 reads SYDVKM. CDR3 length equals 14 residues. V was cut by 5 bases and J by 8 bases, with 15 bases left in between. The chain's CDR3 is CASSRGGTREKLFF. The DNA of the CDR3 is TGTGCCAGCAGTCGCGGGGGAACGAGAGAAAAACTGTTTTTT.

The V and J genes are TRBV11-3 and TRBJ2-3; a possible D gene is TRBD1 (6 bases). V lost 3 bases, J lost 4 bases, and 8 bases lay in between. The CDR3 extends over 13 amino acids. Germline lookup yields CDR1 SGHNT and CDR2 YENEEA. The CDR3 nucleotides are TGTGCCAGCAGCTTTGAGGGGGCAGATACGCAGTATTTT. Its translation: CASSFEGADTQYF. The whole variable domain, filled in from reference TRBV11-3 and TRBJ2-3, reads EAGVVQSPRYKIIEKKQPVAFWCNPISGHNTLYWYLQNLGQGPELLIRYENEEAVDDSQLPKDRFSAERLKGVDSTLKIQPAELGDSAVYLCASSFEGADTQYFGPGTRLTVL.

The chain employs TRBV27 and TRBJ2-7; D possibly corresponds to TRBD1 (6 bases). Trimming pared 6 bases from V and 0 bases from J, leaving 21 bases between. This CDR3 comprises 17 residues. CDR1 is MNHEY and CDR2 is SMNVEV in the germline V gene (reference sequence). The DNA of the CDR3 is TGTGCCAGCAGCCACAGGGCAGGGGCGGAAACCTCCTACGAGCAGTACTTC. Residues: CASSHRAGAETSYEQYF.

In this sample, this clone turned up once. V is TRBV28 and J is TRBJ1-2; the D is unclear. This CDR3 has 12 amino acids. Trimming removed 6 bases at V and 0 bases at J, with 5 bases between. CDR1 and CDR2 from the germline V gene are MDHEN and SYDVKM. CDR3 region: CASSETNYGYTF. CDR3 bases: TGTGCCAGCAGCGAGACTAACTATGGCTACACCTTC.

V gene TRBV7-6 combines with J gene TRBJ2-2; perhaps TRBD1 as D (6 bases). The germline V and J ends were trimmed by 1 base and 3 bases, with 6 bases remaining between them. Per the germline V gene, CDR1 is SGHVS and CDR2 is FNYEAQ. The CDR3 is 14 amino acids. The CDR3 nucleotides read TGTGCCAGCAGCTTAGAGGGGGACACCGGGGAGCTGTTTTTT. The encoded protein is CASSLEGDTGELFF.

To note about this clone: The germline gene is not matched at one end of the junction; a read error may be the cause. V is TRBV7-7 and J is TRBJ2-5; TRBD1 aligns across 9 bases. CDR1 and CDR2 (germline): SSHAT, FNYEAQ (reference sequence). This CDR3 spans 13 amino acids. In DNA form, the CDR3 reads TGTGCTAGCAGCTTAGGGGACAGGGTGCCCCAGTACTTC. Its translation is CASSLGDRVPQYF.

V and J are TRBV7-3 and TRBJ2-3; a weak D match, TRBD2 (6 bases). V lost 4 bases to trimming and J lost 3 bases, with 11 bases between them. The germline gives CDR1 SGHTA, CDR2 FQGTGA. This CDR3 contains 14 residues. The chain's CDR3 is CASSSGTSTDTQYF. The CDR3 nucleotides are TGTGCCAGCAGCTCCGGGACTTCTACAGATACGCAGTATTTT.

DNA for the CDR3: TGCGCCAGCAGCTTGGCCCTGGGGGGCGGGGATACGCAGTATTTT. Its translation is CASSLALGGGDTQYF. The chain is built from TRBV5-1 and TRBJ2-3; TRBD1 or TRBD2 may be the D gene (6 bases each). The germline V gene has CDR1 SGHRS and CDR2 YFSETQ. Trimming shortened V by 0 bases and J by 6 bases, and 14 bases separated the two germline ends. The CDR3 is 15 amino acids.

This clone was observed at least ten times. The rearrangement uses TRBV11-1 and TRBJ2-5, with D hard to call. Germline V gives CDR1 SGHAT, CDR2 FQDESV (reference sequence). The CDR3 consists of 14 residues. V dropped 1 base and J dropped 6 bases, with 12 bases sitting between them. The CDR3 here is CASSLEGDVKTQYF. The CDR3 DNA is TGTGCCAGCAGCTTAGAGGGTGATGTGAAGACCCAGTACTTC.